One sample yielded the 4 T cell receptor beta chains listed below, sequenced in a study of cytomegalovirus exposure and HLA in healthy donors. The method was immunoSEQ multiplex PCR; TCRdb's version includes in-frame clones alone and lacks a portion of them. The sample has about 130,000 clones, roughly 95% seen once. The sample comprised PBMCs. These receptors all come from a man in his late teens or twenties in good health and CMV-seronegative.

For the CDR3, the DNA is TGCAGCGTTGGGACAGTCTACGAGCAGTACTTC. It yields the protein CSVGTVYEQYF. The V and J genes are TRBV29-1 and TRBJ2-7, with TRBD1 as a possible D gene (6 bases). CDR3 size: 11 residues. The ends were cut back, 4 bases at V and 3 bases at J, with 7 bases in the middle. Germline CDR1 SQVTM, CDR2 ANQGSEA.

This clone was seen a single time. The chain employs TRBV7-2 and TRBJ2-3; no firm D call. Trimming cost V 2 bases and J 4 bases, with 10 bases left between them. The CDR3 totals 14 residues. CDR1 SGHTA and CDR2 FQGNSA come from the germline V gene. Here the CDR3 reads CASSLTMFADTQYF. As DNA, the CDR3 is TGTGCCAGCAGCTTAACAATGTTCGCAGATACGCAGTATTTT.

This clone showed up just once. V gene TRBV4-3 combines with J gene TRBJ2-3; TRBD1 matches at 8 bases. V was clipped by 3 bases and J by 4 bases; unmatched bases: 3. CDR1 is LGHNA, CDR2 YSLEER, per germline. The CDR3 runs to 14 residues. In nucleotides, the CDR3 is TGCGCCAGCAGCCAGGTGACAGGGGCAGATACGCAGTATTTT. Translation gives CASSQVTGADTQYF.

This CDR3 reads CASSIRLAVQAEDEQFF. The CDR3 DNA follows: TGTGCCAGCAGTATACGTCTTGCGGTCCAGGCGGAGGATGAGCAGTTCTTC. The rearrangement uses TRBV28 and TRBJ2-1, with TRBD2 as a possible D gene (5 bases). V shed 5 bases and J shed 8 bases, with 25 bases lying between them. CDR3 length equals 17 residues. Germline loops: CDR1 MDHEN, CDR2 SYDVKM.